These 22 T cell receptor beta chains were all obtained from the same sample, sequenced in a study of cytomegalovirus exposure and HLA in healthy donors. The study ran its PCR with 60 Vbeta and 13 Jbeta primers. The protocol was immunoSEQ multiplex PCR, while the TCRdb copy is restricted to in-frame clones and leaves out a portion. The sample has over 100,000 clones; about 8.5% are singletons. The sequencing input was PBMCs. These receptor sequences come from a man in his forties in good health and CMV-seronegative.

This clone showed up just a few times. The J gene is TRBJ2-5, the V gene TRBV4-1; 7 bases are shared with TRBD1. From germline, CDR1 is MGHRA and CDR2 YSYEKL. CDR3 size: 14 residues. The ends lost 4 bases at V and 1 base at J; junction bases unmatched: 3. As DNA, the CDR3 is TGCGCCAGCAGCCGGGGGACAGTCCAAGAGACCCAGTACTTC. It specifies CASSRGTVQETQYF.

This sequence joins TRBV29-1 and TRBJ2-2; 9 positions match TRBD1. The CDR3 loop spans 15 amino acids. The V segment lost 5 bases and the J segment 0 bases; nucleotides outside the gene matches: 4. CDR1 is SQVTM and CDR2 is ANQGSEA in the germline V gene. CDR3 in amino acids: CSVYRGPTNTGELFF. The DNA for the CDR3 is TGCAGCGTTTACAGGGGGCCTACGAACACCGGGGAGCTGTTTTTT.

The sample holds a few counts of this clone. The chain combines TRBV5-8 with TRBJ1-2, with D perhaps TRBD1 (6 bases). Trimming left V 5 bases short and J 6 bases short, with 11 bases between. CDR3 length: 12 residues. Germline V gives CDR1 SGHTS, CDR2 YDEGEE. This chain's CDR3 is CASSQGIDGYTF. The CDR3 nucleotides read TGTGCCAGCAGTCAGGGGATCGATGGCTACACCTTC.

This clone was detected a few times. The rearrangement links TRBV4-1 to TRBJ1-1; D unclear. There are 15 residues in the CDR3. Germline loops: CDR1 MGHRA, CDR2 YSYEKL. V was cut by 3 bases and J by 5 bases, with 16 bases left in between. The CDR3 reads CASSQARRAETEAFF. Here the CDR3 DNA reads TGCGCCAGCAGCCAGGCCCGGCGGGCAGAGACTGAAGCTTTCTTT.

This clone was picked up a small number of times. This chain joins TRBV28 and TRBJ2-7, with D possibly being TRBD2 (6 bases). The germline V gene has CDR1 MDHEN and CDR2 SYDVKM. V lost 1 base, J lost 4 bases, and 14 bases lay in between. CDR3 length: 15 residues. The DNA of the CDR3 is TGTGCCAGCAGTTTATCGGGGGTGATTACGTACGAGCAGTACTTC. It translates to CASSLSGVITYEQYF.

This clone was observed a few times. The chain has TRBV6-1 and TRBJ1-5, with D tentatively TRBD1 (6 bases). The CDR3 consists of 15 residues. The V gene lost 2 bases and the J gene lost 6 bases, with 14 bases spanning the gap. CDR1 and CDR2 (germline): MNHNS, SASEGT. The CDR3 nucleotides are TGTGCCAGCAGTGAACCCTACAGGGCGGGTCAGCCCCAGCATTTT. Protein sequence: CASSEPYRAGQPQHF.

The V and J genes are TRBV5-4 and TRBJ1-5; D is perhaps TRBD1 (6 bases). Germline CDR1 and CDR2: SGHNT and YYREEE (reference sequence). This CDR3 comprises 13 residues. Trimming took 1 base from V and 7 from J, leaving 9 bases between them. The CDR3 nucleotides read TGTGCCAGCAGCTTGAACAGGGTACAGCCCCAGCATTTT. Translation gives CASSLNRVQPQHF.

The table lists this clone with a few counts. J is TRBJ2-2 and V is TRBV29-1, with 7 bases that match TRBD1. Losses at the gene ends were 5 bases for V and 6 bases for J; bases not matched to a gene: 9. The CDR3 covers 14 residues. CDR1 and CDR2 from the germline V gene are SQVTM and ANQGSEA. As DNA, the CDR3 is TGCAGCGTTTCCTGGACAGGAGGCCCCGGGGAGCTGTTTTTT. Translating it yields CSVSWTGGPGELFF.

V gene TRBV2 combines with J gene TRBJ2-2, with unresolved D. V shed 2 bases and J shed 6 bases, with 16 bases lying between them. The CDR3 totals 16 residues. CDR1 is SNHLY, CDR2 FYNNEI, per germline. Here the CDR3 reads CASSERQAFVSGELFF. As DNA, the CDR3 is TGTGCCAGCAGTGAAAGACAAGCCTTCGTGTCCGGGGAGCTGTTTTTT.

This clone turned up a few times. J is TRBJ2-3 and V is TRBV14; weak D call: TRBD2 (5 bases). Germline loops: CDR1 SGHDN, CDR2 FVKESK. The CDR3 is made up of 16 amino acids. The V end lost 4 bases, the J end lost 2 bases, and 16 bases lay between the germline ends. The CDR3 loop reads CASSPLAGLHTDTQYF. Here the CDR3 DNA reads TGTGCCAGCAGCCCTTTGGCGGGCCTTCACACAGATACGCAGTATTTT.

The chain has TRBV5-1 and TRBJ2-3, with TRBD2 matching 10 bases. Trimming removed 1 base from V and 4 bases from J; junction bases left unmatched: 3. This CDR3 is 15 amino acids long. Per germline, CDR1 SGHRS and CDR2 YFSETQ. The CDR3: CASSLPSGGSDTQYF. CDR3 nucleotide sequence: TGCGCCAGCAGCTTGCCTAGCGGGGGTTCAGATACGCAGTATTTT.

This clone has only a few counts. The rearrangement uses TRBV12-2 and TRBJ1-1. TRBV12-2 is deemed a pseudogene. CDR3 length: 14 residues. The CDR3 reads CASRPTRGNTEAFF. CDR3 DNA sequence: TGTGCAAGTCGCCCGACTCGTGGGAACACTGAAGCTTTCTTT.

This clone was found a few times. The genes are TRBV4-1 and TRBJ1-2, with TRBD1 identical over 7 bases. Trimming removed 6 bases from V and 3 bases from J; junction bases left unmatched: 7. CDR1 is MGHRA, CDR2 YSYEKL, per germline. The CDR3 covers 14 residues. The CDR3 is CASRSSTGDYGYTF. The CDR3 coding sequence is TGCGCCAGCAGATCCTCCACAGGGGACTATGGCTACACCTTC.

This clone came up a few times. The V and J genes are TRBV19 and TRBJ1-2; D ambiguous. This CDR3 region has 15 residues. The V end lost 2 bases, the J end lost 0 bases, and 10 bases lay between the germline ends. The germline CDR1 and CDR2 sequences are LNHDA and SQIVND (reference sequence). CDR3 in DNA: TGTGCCAGTAGTATATTCGGTGGAGCTAACTATGGCTACACCTTC. Amino acids: CASSIFGGANYGYTF. The full variable domain, its missing parts supplied by reference TRBV19 and TRBJ1-2, is DGGITQSPKYLFRKEGQNVTLSCEQNLNHDAMYWYRQDPGQGLRLIYYSQIVNDFQKGDIAEGYSVSREKKESFPLTVTSAQKNPTAFYLCASSIFGGANYGYTFGSGTRLTVV.

This clone was seen a few times. The rearrangement uses TRBV7-2 and TRBJ2-3; 11 bases agree with TRBD1. Germline V gene data show CDR1 as SGHTA and CDR2 as FQGNSA. The CDR3 totals 14 residues. V shed 3 bases, J shed 6 bases, and the junction held 2 bases outside the gene matches. For the CDR3, the DNA is TGTGCCAGCAGCTTGGGACAGGGGGGGGATACGCAGTATTTT. It encodes CASSLGQGGDTQYF. The full variable domain, its missing parts supplied by reference TRBV7-2 and TRBJ2-3, is GAGVSQSPSNKVTEKGKDVELRCDPISGHTALYWYRQSLGQGLEFLIYFQGNSAPDKSGLPSDRFSAERTGGSVSTLTIQRTQQEDSAVYLCASSLGQGGDTQYFGPGTRLTVL.

The chain uses TRBV16 and TRBJ2-1; tentatively, D is TRBD2 (5 bases). V was cut by 3 bases and J by 0 bases, with 6 bases left in between. Germline V gene sequence: CDR1 KGHSY, CDR2 FQNENV. The CDR3 is 14 residues long. The DNA for the CDR3 is TGTGCCAGCAGCCAGGCGGGCTCCTACAATGAGCAGTTCTTC. Translation: CASSQAGSYNEQFF.

The CDR3 protein is CASSLVSGAGNEQFF. The CDR3 DNA reads as TGTGCCAGCAGTTTAGTCAGCGGGGCGGGCAATGAGCAGTTCTTC. The chain carries TRBV28 and TRBJ2-1; 7 bases are shared with TRBD2. The V and J ends lost 2 bases and 6 bases, in that order; junction bases with no gene match: 7. Looked up from germline, CDR1 is MDHEN and CDR2 is SYDVKM. The CDR3 contains 15 residues.

This clone was detected a few times. This chain connects TRBV6-6 to TRBJ2-3; possibly TRBD1 for D (5 bases). The germline V gene encodes CDR1 MNHNY and CDR2 SVGAGI (reference sequence). The CDR3 has 12 residues. The V and J ends lost 6 bases and 5 bases respectively, with 9 bases between them. Here the CDR3 reads CASSPREDTQYF. CDR3 DNA sequence: TGTGCCAGCAGCCCCAGGGAAGATACGCAGTATTTT.

V is TRBV29-1 and J is TRBJ1-1; D unclear. CDR3 length: 12 amino acids. Germline CDR1 reads SQVTM; CDR2 reads ANQGSEA. V was shortened by 4 bases and J by 1 base, with 7 bases between the two germline ends. This chain's CDR3 is CSVAEWNTEAFF. CDR3 sequence (DNA): TGCAGCGTTGCCGAGTGGAACACTGAAGCTTTCTTT.

This chain connects TRBV11-2 to TRBJ2-1; 9 nucleotides align to TRBD2. Trimming cost V 3 bases and J 9 bases; bases outside gene matches: 6. The CDR3 consists of 14 residues. Per the germline V gene, CDR1 is SGHAT and CDR2 is FQNNGV. CDR3 sequence: CASSFGSGGGEQFF. In DNA form, the CDR3 reads TGTGCCAGCAGCTTCGGTAGCGGGGGTGGTGAGCAGTTCTTC.

A few counts support this clone. The V and J genes are TRBV9 and TRBJ2-4; weak D call: TRBD2 (7 bases). V lost 0 bases, J lost 7 bases, and 14 bases lay in between. Germline-derived CDR1 and CDR2 are SGDLS and YYNGEE. CDR3 length equals 15 residues. The CDR3 here is CASSVDAGRGNIQYF. CDR3 nucleotide sequence: TGTGCCAGCAGCGTAGATGCAGGGAGGGGGAACATTCAGTACTTC.

The gene calls are TRBV7-2 and TRBJ2-1, with 11 nucleotides matching TRBD2. Germline CDR1 and CDR2: SGHTA and FQGNSA. With V trimmed by 3 bases and J by 4 bases, 2 bases remained unmatched. The CDR3 consists of 15 residues. The CDR3 protein is CASSLSSGGYNEQFF. Here the CDR3 DNA reads TGTGCCAGCAGCTTGTCTAGCGGGGGGTACAATGAGCAGTTCTTC.